The 9 T cell receptor beta chains given below trace back to one sample, sequenced in a study of T cell repertoires in cytomegalovirus infection. TCRdb re-called the reads through MiXCR, storing one row per CDR3 protein. The sample comprises approximately 89,000 distinct CDR3 sequences, 20% to 30% of which are singletons, and about 50% rests with the top ten. Their cognate antigens are unknown. Specimen: CD8+ T cells from cultured PBMCs, collected from culture after CMV antigen stimulation. Source of these receptors: a human donor in good health (CMV status not recorded). Some clones in this sample may be carry-over from other donors' samples.

The chain couples TRBV11-3 to TRBJ2-3; 9 bases map to TRBD1. V trimming: 0 bases; J trimming: 4 bases; junction bases outside the gene matches: 2. The CDR3 runs to 15 residues. Looked up from germline, CDR1 is SGHNT and CDR2 is YENEEA. The CDR3 region has the DNA TGTGCCAGCAGCTTAGAGACAGGGGGGGCAGATACGCAGTATTTT. Its protein is CASSLETGGADTQYF. Complete variable domain (other parts from reference TRBV11-3 and TRBJ2-3): EAGVVQSPRYKIIEKKQPVAFWCNPISGHNTLYWYLQNLGQGPELLIRYENEEAVDDSQLPKDRFSAERLKGVDSTLKIQPAELGDSAVYLCASSLETGGADTQYFGPGTRLTVL.

The chain is built from TRBV9 and TRBJ2-1; 9 nucleotides agree with TRBD1. Looked up from germline, CDR1 is SGDLS and CDR2 is YYNGEE. The CDR3 length is 18 residues. The trim removed 1 base at V and 7 bases at J, leaving 15 bases unmatched. The CDR3 protein is CASSVSSEGDRVYNEQFF. The CDR3 coding sequence is TGTGCCAGCAGCGTATCCTCCGAGGGGGACAGGGTGTATAATGAGCAGTTCTTC.

The chain links TRBV27 to TRBJ1-2, with 7 bases that match TRBD1. V lost 3 bases, J lost 2 bases, and 3 bases stayed unmatched. Germline V gene data show CDR1 as MNHEY and CDR2 as SMNVEV (reference sequence). The CDR3 consists of 14 residues. In nucleotides, the CDR3 is TGTGCCAGCAGTTTCCTGGGACAGAACTATGGCTACACCTTC. This translates into CASSFLGQNYGYTF.

The genes are TRBV9 and TRBJ2-7, with D perhaps assigned TRBD1 or TRBD2 (5 bases each). CDR1 and CDR2 from the germline V gene are SGDLS and YYNGEE. V shed 0 bases and J shed 3 bases, with 10 bases lying between them. The CDR3 has 14 residues. In DNA form, the CDR3 reads TGTGCCAGCAGCGTAGGGGGACCCCACTACGAGCAGTACTTC. Amino acid sequence: CASSVGGPHYEQYF.

This chain uses TRBV9 with TRBJ2-7; TRBD1 agrees at 10 bases. Germline V gene data show CDR1 as SGDLS and CDR2 as YYNGEE. This CDR3 has 14 amino acids. The V segment lost 0 bases and the J segment 7 bases; nucleotides outside the gene matches: 4. The CDR3 bases are TGTGCCAGCAGCGTAGCGGACAGGGGGTATGAGCAGTACTTC. Its translation: CASSVADRGYEQYF.

The V gene is TRBV28, the J gene TRBJ2-5; D is unresolved. CDR1 is MDHEN and CDR2 is SYDVKM in the germline V gene. The CDR3 extends over 13 amino acids. The germline V and J ends were trimmed by 2 bases and 4 bases, with 8 bases remaining between them. For the CDR3, the DNA is TGTGCCAGCAGTTTAGGGGTAATAGAGACCCAGTACTTC. This translates into CASSLGVIETQYF.

This clonotype was seen many times. V gene TRBV6-5 combines with J gene TRBJ1-4, with TRBD1 as a possible D gene (5 bases). The germline V and J ends were trimmed by 0 bases and 4 bases, with 9 bases remaining between them. The CDR3 runs 15 residues. Germline V lookup: CDR1 MNHEY, CDR2 SVGAGI. This CDR3 is CASSYSGQVNEKLFF. The CDR3 region has the DNA TGTGCCAGCAGTTACTCGGGGCAAGTTAATGAAAAACTGTTTTTT.

This chain uses TRBV20-1 with TRBJ1-5; 8 bases line up with TRBD1. The germline V gene has CDR1 DFQATT and CDR2 SNEGSKA (reference sequence). The CDR3 consists of 17 residues. The V and J ends lost 0 bases and 0 bases, in that order; junction bases with no gene match: 7. This chain's CDR3 is CSARDRGTGASNQPQHF. CDR3 bases: TGCAGTGCTAGAGATCGTGGGACAGGAGCTAGCAATCAGCCCCAGCATTTT.

There are a few counts of this clonotype. J is TRBJ2-6 and V is TRBV4-1; D may be TRBD1 (5 bases). This CDR3 contains 17 residues. V lost 0 bases, J lost 1 base, and 10 bases lay in between. The V gene's germline CDR1 is MGHRA and CDR2 YSYEKL. The CDR3 is CASSQEGQPSGANVLTF. The CDR3 bases are TGCGCCAGCAGCCAAGAGGGGCAACCATCTGGGGCCAACGTCCTGACTTTC.